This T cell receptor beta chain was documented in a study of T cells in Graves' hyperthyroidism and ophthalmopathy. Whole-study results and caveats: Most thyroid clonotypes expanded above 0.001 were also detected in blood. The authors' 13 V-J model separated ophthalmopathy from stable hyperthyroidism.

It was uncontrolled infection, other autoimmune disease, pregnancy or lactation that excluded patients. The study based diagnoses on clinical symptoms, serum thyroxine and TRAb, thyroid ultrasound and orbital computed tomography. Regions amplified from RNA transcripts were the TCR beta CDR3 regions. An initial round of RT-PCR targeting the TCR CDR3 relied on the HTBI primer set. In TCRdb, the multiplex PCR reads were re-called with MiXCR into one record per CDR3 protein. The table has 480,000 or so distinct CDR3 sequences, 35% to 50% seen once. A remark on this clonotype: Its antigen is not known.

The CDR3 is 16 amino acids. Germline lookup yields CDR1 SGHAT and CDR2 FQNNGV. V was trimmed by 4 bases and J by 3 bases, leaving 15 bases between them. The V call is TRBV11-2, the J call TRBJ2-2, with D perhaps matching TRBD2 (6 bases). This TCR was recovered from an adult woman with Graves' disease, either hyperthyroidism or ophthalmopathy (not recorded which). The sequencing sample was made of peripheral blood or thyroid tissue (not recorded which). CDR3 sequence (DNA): TGTGCCAGCAGCTCGGCGGGGAGGACGGACACCGGGGAGCTGTTTTTT. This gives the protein CASSSAGRTDTGELFF.